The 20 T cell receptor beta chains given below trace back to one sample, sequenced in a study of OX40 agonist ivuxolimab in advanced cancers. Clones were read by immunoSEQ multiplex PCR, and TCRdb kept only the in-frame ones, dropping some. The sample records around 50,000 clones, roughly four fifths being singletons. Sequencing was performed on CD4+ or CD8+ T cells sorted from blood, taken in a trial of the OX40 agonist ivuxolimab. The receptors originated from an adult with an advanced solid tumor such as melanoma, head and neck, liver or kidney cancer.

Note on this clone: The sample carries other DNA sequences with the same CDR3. The CDR3 reads CASSPRGLEEQYF. CDR3 DNA sequence: TGTGCCAGCTCACCACGGGGGCTGGAAGAGCAGTACTTC. The chain is built from TRBV18 and TRBJ2-7, with TRBD1 as a possible D gene (6 bases). This CDR3 contains 13 residues. V was shortened by 1 base and J by 7 bases, with 11 bases between the two germline ends. The germline V gene has CDR1 KGHSH and CDR2 LQKENI.

The CDR3 region is CASSLERVRYNEQFF. The CDR3 DNA sequence: TGTGCCAGCAGTCTAGAACGGGTGAGGTACAATGAGCAGTTCTTC. The V and J genes are TRBV11-2 and TRBJ2-1; D remains ambiguous. The V end lost 6 bases, the J end lost 4 bases, and 16 bases lay between the germline ends. This CDR3 has 15 amino acids. Germline CDR1 reads SGHAT; CDR2 reads FQNNGV.

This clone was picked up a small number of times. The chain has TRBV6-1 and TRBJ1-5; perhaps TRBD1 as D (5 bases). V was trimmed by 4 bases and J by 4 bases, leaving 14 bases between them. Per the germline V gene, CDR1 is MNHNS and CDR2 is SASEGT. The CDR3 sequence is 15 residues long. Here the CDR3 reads CASSAGGERNQPQHF. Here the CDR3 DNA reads TGTGCCAGCAGTGCCGGGGGGGAAAGAAATCAGCCCCAGCATTTT.

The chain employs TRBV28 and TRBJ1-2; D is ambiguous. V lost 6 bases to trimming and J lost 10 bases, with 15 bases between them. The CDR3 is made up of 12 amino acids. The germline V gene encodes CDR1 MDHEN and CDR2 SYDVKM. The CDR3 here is CASSPPWEDYTF. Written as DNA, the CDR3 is TGTGCCAGCAGCCCCCCCTGGGAGGACTACACCTTC.

CDR3 region: CASSFQGVNYGYTF. CDR3 nucleotides: TGTGCCAGCAGCTTTCAGGGCGTAAACTATGGCTACACCTTC. The genes are TRBV5-6 and TRBJ1-2, with D possibly TRBD1 on 5 matching bases. From germline, CDR1 is SGHDT and CDR2 YYEEEE. This CDR3 comprises 14 residues. Trimming cost V 2 bases and J 2 bases, with 10 bases left between them.

This CDR3 reads CASSPPGSSYEQYF. Written as DNA, the CDR3 is TGTGCCAGCAGCCCACCGGGGAGCTCCTACGAGCAGTACTTC. The chain has TRBV28 and TRBJ2-7, with D maybe TRBD2 (5 bases). Germline V gene lookup returns CDR1 MDHEN and CDR2 SYDVKM. The V and J ends lost 6 bases and 0 bases respectively, with 12 bases between them. The CDR3 is made up of 14 amino acids.

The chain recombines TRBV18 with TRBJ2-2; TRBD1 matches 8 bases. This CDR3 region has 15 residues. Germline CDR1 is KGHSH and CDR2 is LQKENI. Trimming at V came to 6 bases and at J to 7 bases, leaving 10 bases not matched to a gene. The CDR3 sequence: CASSPSGGAVGELFF. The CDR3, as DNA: TGTGCCAGCTCCCCCTCAGGGGGCGCGGTCGGGGAGCTGTTTTTT.

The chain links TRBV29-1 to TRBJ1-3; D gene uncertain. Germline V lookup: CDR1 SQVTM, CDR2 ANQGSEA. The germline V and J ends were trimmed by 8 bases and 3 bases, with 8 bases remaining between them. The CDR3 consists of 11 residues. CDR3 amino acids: CSLTDGNTIYF. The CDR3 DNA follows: TGCAGCCTAACGGATGGAAACACCATATATTTT.

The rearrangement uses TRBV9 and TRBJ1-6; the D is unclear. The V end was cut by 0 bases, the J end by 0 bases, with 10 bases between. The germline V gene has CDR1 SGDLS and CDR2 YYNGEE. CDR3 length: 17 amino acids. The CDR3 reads CASSVDPAGSYNSPLHF. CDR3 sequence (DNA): TGTGCCAGCAGCGTAGACCCAGCCGGCTCCTATAATTCACCCCTCCACTTT.

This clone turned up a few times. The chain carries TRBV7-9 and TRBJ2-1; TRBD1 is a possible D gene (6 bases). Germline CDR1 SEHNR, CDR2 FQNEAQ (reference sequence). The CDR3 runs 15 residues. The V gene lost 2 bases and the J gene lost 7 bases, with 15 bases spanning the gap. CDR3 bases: TGTGCCAGCAGCTTACCCAAGACAGGAGAGAATGAGCAGTTCTTC. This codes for CASSLPKTGENEQFF.

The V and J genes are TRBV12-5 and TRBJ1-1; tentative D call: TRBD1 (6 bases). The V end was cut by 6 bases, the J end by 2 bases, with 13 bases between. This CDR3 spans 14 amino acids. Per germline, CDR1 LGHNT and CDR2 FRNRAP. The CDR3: CASGGGFGNTEAFF. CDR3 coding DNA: TGTGCTAGTGGGGGGGGCTTCGGAAACACTGAAGCTTTCTTT.

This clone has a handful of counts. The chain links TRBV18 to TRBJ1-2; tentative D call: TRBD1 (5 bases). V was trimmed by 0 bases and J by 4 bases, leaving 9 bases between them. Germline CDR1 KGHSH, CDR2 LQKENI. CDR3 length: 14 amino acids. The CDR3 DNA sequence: TGTGCCAGCTCACCACCTGGGACGGCCTATGGCTACACCTTC. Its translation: CASSPPGTAYGYTF. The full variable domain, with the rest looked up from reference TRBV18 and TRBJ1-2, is NAGVMQNPRHLVRRRGQEARLRCSPMKGHSHVYWYRQLPEEGLKFMVYLQKENIIDESGMPKERFSAEFPKEGPSILRIQQVVRGDSAAYFCASSPPGTAYGYTFGSGTRLTVV.

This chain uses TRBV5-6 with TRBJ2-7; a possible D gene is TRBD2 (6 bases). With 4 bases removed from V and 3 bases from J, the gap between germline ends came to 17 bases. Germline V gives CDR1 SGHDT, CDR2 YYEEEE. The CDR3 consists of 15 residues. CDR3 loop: CASSGGTPSLYEQYF. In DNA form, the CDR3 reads TGTGCCAGCAGCGGCGGGACCCCCTCTCTCTACGAGCAGTACTTC.

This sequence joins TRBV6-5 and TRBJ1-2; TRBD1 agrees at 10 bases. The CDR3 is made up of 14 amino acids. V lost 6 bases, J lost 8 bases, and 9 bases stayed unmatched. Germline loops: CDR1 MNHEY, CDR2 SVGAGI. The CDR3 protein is CASRGDRGYAGYTF. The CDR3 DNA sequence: TGTGCCAGCAGAGGGGACAGGGGCTACGCCGGCTACACCTTC.

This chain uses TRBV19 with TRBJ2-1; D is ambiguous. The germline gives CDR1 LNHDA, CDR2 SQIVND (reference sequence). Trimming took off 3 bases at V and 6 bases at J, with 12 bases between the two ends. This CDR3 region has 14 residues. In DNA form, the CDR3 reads TGTGCCAGTAGTATCTTTGCTTCGGGCAATGAGCAGTTCTTC. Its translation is CASSIFASGNEQFF. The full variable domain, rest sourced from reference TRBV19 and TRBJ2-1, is DGGITQSPKYLFRKEGQNVTLSCEQNLNHDAMYWYRQDPGQGLRLIYYSQIVNDFQKGDIAEGYSVSREKKESFPLTVTSAQKNPTAFYLCASSIFASGNEQFFGPGTRLTVL.

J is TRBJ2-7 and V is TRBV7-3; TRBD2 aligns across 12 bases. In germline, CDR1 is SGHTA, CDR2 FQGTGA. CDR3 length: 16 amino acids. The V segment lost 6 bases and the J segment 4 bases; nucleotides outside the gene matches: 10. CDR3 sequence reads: CASRPQTSGSMYEQYF. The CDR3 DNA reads TGTGCCAGCAGACCGCAGACTAGCGGGAGTATGTACGAGCAGTACTTC.

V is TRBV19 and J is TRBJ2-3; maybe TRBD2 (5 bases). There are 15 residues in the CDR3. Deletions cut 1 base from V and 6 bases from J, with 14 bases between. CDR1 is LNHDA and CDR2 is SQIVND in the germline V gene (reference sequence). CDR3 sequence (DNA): TGTGCCAGTAGTATAGGCGGCCACGAGCGGGATACGCAGTATTTT. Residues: CASSIGGHERDTQYF.

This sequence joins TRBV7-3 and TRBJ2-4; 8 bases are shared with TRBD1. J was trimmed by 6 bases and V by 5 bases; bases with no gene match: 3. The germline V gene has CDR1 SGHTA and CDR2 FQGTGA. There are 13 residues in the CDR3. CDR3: CASSAGQGNIQYF. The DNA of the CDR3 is TGTGCCAGCAGCGCAGGACAGGGAAACATTCAGTACTTC. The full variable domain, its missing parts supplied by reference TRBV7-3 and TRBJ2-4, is GAGVSQTPSNKVTEKGKYVELRCDPISGHTALYWYRQSLGQGPEFLIYFQGTGAADDSGLPNDRFFAVRPEGSVSTLKIQRTERGDSAVYLCASSAGQGNIQYFGAGTRLSVL.

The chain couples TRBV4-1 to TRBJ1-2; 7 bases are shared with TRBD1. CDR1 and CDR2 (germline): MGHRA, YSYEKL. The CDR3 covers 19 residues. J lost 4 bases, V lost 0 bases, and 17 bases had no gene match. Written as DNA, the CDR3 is TGCGCCAGCAGCCAAGAATCAACAGGGGAGGTAGATGTCAGCTATGGCTACACCTTC. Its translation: CASSQESTGEVDVSYGYTF.

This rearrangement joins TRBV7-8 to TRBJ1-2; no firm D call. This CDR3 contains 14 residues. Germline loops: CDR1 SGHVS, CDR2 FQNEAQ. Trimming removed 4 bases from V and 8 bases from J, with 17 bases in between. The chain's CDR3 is CASSSQRTRKGYTF. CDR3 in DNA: TGTGCCAGCAGCTCCCAAAGGACGAGGAAAGGCTACACCTTC.